Listed below are T cell receptor beta chains from one sample, sequenced in a study of blood T cell repertoires in COVID-19. Profiled with immunoSEQ multiplex PCR; TCRdb holds only in-frame clones, not every one. The data show 85,000 or so clones, over 90% seen once. Sequences were obtained from peripheral blood. The receptors come from a human donor with active COVID-19. The donor label of this sample is uncertain. CDR3s include the opening cysteine and the closing phenylalanine or tryptophan. A D gene is named only where the DNA matches it firmly. Some rows have no size entry. The others give once, few or many, or a class for an expanded clone.

>TRBD1|NA|TRBJ2-4|TRBV5-4
TGTGCCAGCAGCCCGGGACAGATAGCCAAAAACATTCAGTACTTC
CASSPGQIAKNIQYF
>TRBD1|NA|TRBJ1-6|TRBV2
TGTGCCAGCAGAACAGGGGGCTCACTCCTTTTCTCCTATAATTCACCCCTCCACTTT
CASRTGGSLLFSYNSPLHF
>TRBD2|NA|TRBJ2-5|TRBV5-5
TGTGCCAGCAGCTTGGTGATAGCGGGAGTTGCGGAGACCCAGTACTTC
CASSLVIAGVAETQYF
>TRBD1|NA|TRBJ2-1|TRBV28
TGTGCCAGCAGACCTTTAACAGGGGGAAGTTACAATGAGCAGTTCTTC
CASRPLTGGSYNEQFF
>NA|NA|TRBJ2-7|TRBV2
TGTGCCAGCAGAGTTCGGGGCGAGCAGTACTTC
CASRVRGEQYF
>TRBD2|NA|TRBJ2-3|TRBV28
TGTGCCAGCAGTCCCGGGGGGAGCACAGATACGCAGTATTTT
CASSPGGSTDTQYF
>NA|NA|TRBJ2-7|TRBV29-1
TGCAGCATTACCGAACATAAAGGGGGACCTGGATCCTACGAGCAGTACTTC
CSITEHKGGPGSYEQYF
>NA|NA|TRBJ1-1|TRBV7-9
TGTGCCAGCAGCTTAGGGTCGGGTACGACCGGTACGAACACTGAAGCTTTCTTT
CASSLGSGTTGTNTEAFF
>NA|NA|TRBJ1-5|TRBV5-1
TGCGCCAGCAGCACAGAGGGATATAGCAATCAGCCCCAGCATTTT
CASSTEGYSNQPQHF
>TRBD1|NA|TRBJ2-3|TRBV5-1
TGCGCCAGCCAAACAGGGGGCCGGGATACGCAGTATTTT
CASQTGGRDTQYF
>NA|NA|TRBJ2-7|TRBV23-1
TGCGCCAGCAGTCAAACAGCCGGGACTTTAACCTACGAGCAGTACTTC
CASSQTAGTLTYEQYF
>NA|NA|TRBJ1-2|TRBV12-3/TRBV12-4
TGTGCCAGCAGTTTTTCCGGGAGCTATGGCTACACCTTC
CASSFSGSYGYTF
>TRBD2|NA|TRBJ2-1|TRBV11-3
TGTGCCAGCAGCTTGGAGCGGGAGGGCCTTAATGAGCAGTTCTTC
CASSLEREGLNEQFF
>TRBD2|NA|TRBJ2-1|TRBV6-2/TRBV6-3
TGTGCCAGCAGTTACTCGCCTAGCGGGAATTTCAACAATGAGCAGTTCTTC
CASSYSPSGNFNNEQFF
>NA|once|TRBJ2-2|TRBV28
TGTGCCAGCAGTTTACTTCTGGGCGGGGCGGTGGGCGCCGGGGAGCTGTTTTTT
CASSLLLGGAVGAGELFF
>NA|NA|TRBJ1-2|TRBV12-5
TGTGCTAGTGGCCTTGCTGGCGGCTATGGCTACACCTTC
CASGLAGGYGYTF
>NA|NA|TRBJ2-2|TRBV18
TGTGCCAGCTCACCTGCCCCCGGACTAACTACATCGAACACCGGGGAGCTGTTTTTT
CASSPAPGLTTSNTGELFF
>TRBD2|NA|TRBJ2-3|TRBV24-1
TGTGCCACCAGTGACCCTTTGTTAGCGGGGGGTGGGGCAGATACGCAGTATTTT
CATSDPLLAGGGADTQYF
>NA|NA|TRBJ1-2|TRBV28
TGTGCCAGCAGTTTAGCCTCAGGGTGGTACACCTTC
CASSLASGWYTF
>NA|NA|TRBJ1-3|TRBV6-6
TGTGCCAGCAGTTATAGTCCAGGCACCTCTGGAAACACCATATATTTT
CASSYSPGTSGNTIYF
>NA|NA|TRBJ2-7|TRBV6-6
TGTGCCAGCAGTCAAATGGGGCAGGGGGGAAACGAGCAGTACTTC
CASSQMGQGGNEQYF
>TRBD2|once|TRBJ2-7|TRBV12-3/TRBV12-4
TGTGCCAGCAGAATAGCGGGGGCTCACGAGCAGTACTTC
CASRIAGAHEQYF
>NA|NA|TRBJ2-3|TRBV28
TGTGCCACCACAATTGGGGCTATCAGCACAGATACGCAGTATTTT
CATTIGAISTDTQYF
>NA|NA|TRBJ2-5|TRBV6-1
TGTGCCAGCAGTGATCGTATACAAGAGACCCAGTACTTC
CASSDRIQETQYF
>TRBD2|NA|TRBJ2-7|TRBV28
TGTGCCAGCGGTTTGGGGGGGTCTGACGAGCAGTACTTC
CASGLGGSDEQYF
>TRBD2|once|TRBJ2-2|TRBV7-2
TGTGCCAGCAGAACTAGCGGGGGAACAACCGGGGAGCTGTTTTTT
CASRTSGGTTGELFF
>TRBD1|NA|TRBJ2-7|TRBV5-1
TGCGCCAGCAGCCTCTACCCGGGACAGGCCTACGAGCAGTACTTC
CASSLYPGQAYEQYF
>TRBD1|NA|TRBJ2-2|TRBV10-3
TGTGCCATCAGACCGACAGGGGCTCGAACCGGGGAGCTGTTTTTT
CAIRPTGARTGELFF
>NA|NA|TRBJ1-5|TRBV10-3
TGTGCCATCAGTGATTATGGGAGGGCAGGGAATTATAGCAATCAGCCCCAGCATTTT
CAISDYGRAGNYSNQPQHF
>NA|NA|TRBJ2-7|TRBV4-2
TGTGCCAGCAGCCAAGCTGCACTAACCTACGAGCAGTACTTC
CASSQAALTYEQYF
>NA|NA|TRBJ1-5|TRBV3-1/TRBV3-2
TGTGCCAGCAGCCAAACTGGGGAGAGCAATCAGCCCCAGCATTTT
CASSQTGESNQPQHF
>NA|NA|TRBJ1-5|TRBV15
TGTGCCACCAGCGGAGGACAGCTCAATCAACCCCAGCATTTT
CATSGGQLNQPQHF
>NA|NA|TRBJ1-5|TRBV19
TGTGCCAGTACCCAAGGAGGAGGGAAGGGGCCCCAGCATTTT
CASTQGGGKGPQHF
>NA|once|TRBJ1-5|TRBV9
TGTGCCAGCAGCCTCCGGGAGGGGGTGGGTCAGCCCCAGCATTTT
CASSLREGVGQPQHF
>NA|NA|TRBJ2-1|TRBV24-1
TGTGCCACCAGTGATGCCGGGACTTCCTCCTACAATGAGCAGTTCTTC
CATSDAGTSSYNEQFF
>NA|NA|TRBJ2-7|TRBV5-1
TGCGCCAGCGGTCGCGACTCTCCCTACGAGCAGTACTTC
CASGRDSPYEQYF
>NA|NA|TRBJ1-3|TRBV6-5
TGTGCCAGCAGCCGGAGCTCTGGAAACACCATATATTTT
CASSRSSGNTIYF
>TRBD1|NA|TRBJ2-1|TRBV27
TGTGCCAGCAGTTACCAAGTCCAGGGGGCCGATGAGCAGTTCTTC
CASSYQVQGADEQFF